These 17 T cell receptor beta chains were sequenced from one sample in a study of blood T cell repertoires in COVID-19. Sequencing used immunoSEQ multiplex PCR; TCRdb keeps in-frame clones, though not all of them. The data show 400,000 to 500,000 clones, roughly 90% seen once. The sample was PBMCs or T cells enriched from blood (not recorded which). Source of these receptors: a woman aged 40 to 50 who had recovered from COVID-19.

This clone was seen a single time. The J gene is TRBJ2-3, the V gene TRBV5-1, with a possible D match to TRBD2 (6 bases). This CDR3 has 15 residues. Trimming removed 0 bases at V and 2 bases at J, with 10 bases between. Germline V gene data show CDR1 as SGHRS and CDR2 as YFSETQ. In DNA form, the CDR3 reads TGCGCCAGCAGCTTGGGGGACTCCGACACAGATACGCAGTATTTT. It codes for CASSLGDSDTDTQYF. The whole variable domain, remainder taken from reference TRBV5-1 and TRBJ2-3, is KAGVTQTPRYLIKTRGQQVTLSCSPISGHRSVSWYQQTPGQGLQFLFEYFSETQRNKGNFPGRFSGRQFSNSRSEMNVSTLELGDSALYLCASSLGDSDTDTQYFGPGTRLTVL.

J is TRBJ2-3 and V is TRBV5-1, with a weak D call TRBD2 (6 bases). Germline CDR1 reads SGHRS; CDR2 reads YFSETQ. V lost 2 bases, J lost 2 bases, and 12 bases lay in between. This CDR3 contains 15 residues. The CDR3 nucleotides are TGCGCCAGCAGCTTTCGGCGGGGCCTCACAGATACGCAGTATTTT. Translation: CASSFRRGLTDTQYF.

This clone was detected many times. This chain connects TRBV7-7 to TRBJ2-1; 9 bases map to TRBD2. Germline V CDR1 and CDR2: SSHAT, FNYEAQ (reference sequence). The CDR3 has 15 amino acids. With 5 bases clipped from V and 5 bases from J, the junction kept 7 bases outside the gene matches. This chain's CDR3 is CASSPGLASNNEQFF. DNA of the CDR3: TGTGCCAGCAGCCCTGGACTAGCGTCAAACAATGAGCAGTTCTTC.

This clone occurred once. DNA of the CDR3: TGTGCCACCAGTGACATGACAGGGGGTAGGACTGAAGCTTTCTTT. It codes for CATSDMTGGRTEAFF. The rearrangement uses TRBV24-1 and TRBJ1-1; 9 positions match TRBD1. The CDR3 covers 15 residues. Germline-derived CDR1 and CDR2 are KGHDR and SFDVKD. V shed 4 bases and J 5 bases; nucleotides not matched to a gene: 7.

The rearrangement uses TRBV5-4 and TRBJ1-4; 10 positions match TRBD1. CDR1 is SGHNT, CDR2 YYREEE, per germline (reference sequence). Trimming cost V 3 bases and J 5 bases; bases outside gene matches: 7. The CDR3 totals 16 residues. As DNA, the CDR3 is TGTGCCAGCAGCTCCGCTTCGGACAGGGGGAATGAAAAACTGTTTTTT. Residues: CASSSASDRGNEKLFF.

V gene TRBV15 combines with J gene TRBJ1-2; D call uncertain. The CDR3 is 14 amino acids. V was cut by 0 bases and J by 5 bases, with 10 bases left in between. Germline loops: CDR1 LNHNV, CDR2 YYDKDF (reference sequence). The CDR3 region is CATSRDSGLYGYTF. CDR3 nucleotide sequence: TGTGCCACCAGCAGAGATTCTGGCTTATATGGCTACACCTTC.

This clone was seen a handful of times. The junction departs from the called germline gene at one end, perhaps through a read error. The chain couples TRBV7-2 to TRBJ2-2, with 13 bases aligning to TRBD2. The CDR3 length is 18 residues. Germline values: CDR1 SGHTA, CDR2 FQGNSA. In DNA form, the CDR3 reads TGTGCCAGCAGCCTAGCGACAAGACTAGCGGGAGGTTCTGGGGAGCTGTTTTTT. Translating it yields CASSLATRLAGGSGELFF.

The rearrangement uses TRBV7-9 and TRBJ2-1, with D tentatively TRBD2 (5 bases). CDR1 and CDR2 (germline): SEHNR, FQNEAQ (reference sequence). The CDR3 sequence is 15 residues long. The ends were cut back, 5 bases at V and 7 bases at J, with 18 bases in the middle. CDR3 bases: TGTGCCAGCAGCCCGCCCCACAGCGGTGTTAATGAGCAGTTCTTC. The encoded protein is CASSPPHSGVNEQFF.

The gene calls are TRBV6-2 or TRBV6-3 and TRBJ2-7, with 8 bases fitting TRBD2. The germline V gene encodes CDR1 MNHEY and CDR2 SVGEGT. The length of the CDR3 is 13 residues. After removal of 6 bases from V and 5 bases from J, the junction contained 6 bases not matched to a gene. The CDR3 here is CASSGGGAHEQYF. CDR3 sequence (DNA): TGTGCCAGCAGCGGGGGGGGAGCCCACGAGCAGTACTTC.

This clone appeared once. The gene calls are TRBV5-4 and TRBJ2-7; D possibly corresponds to TRBD1 (6 bases). CDR1 is SGHNT, CDR2 YYREEE, per germline (reference sequence). CDR3 length equals 13 residues. The V gene lost 7 bases and the J gene lost 0 bases, with 11 bases spanning the gap. CDR3 DNA sequence: TGTGCCAGCGGCAGGGGTTCCTCCTACGAGCAGTACTTC. Encoded protein: CASGRGSSYEQYF.

This clone was seen a single time. The rearrangement links TRBV6-1 to TRBJ1-5; D uncertain. The CDR3 contains 13 residues. V was trimmed by 3 bases and J by 3 bases, leaving 6 bases between them. CDR1 and CDR2 (germline): MNHNS, SASEGT. CDR3: CASSDRNNQPQHF. DNA of the CDR3: TGTGCCAGCAGTGACAGAAACAATCAGCCCCAGCATTTT.

The chain carries TRBV29-1 and TRBJ2-2; D is possibly TRBD1 (6 bases). Deletions cut 7 bases from V and 5 bases from J, with 8 bases between. This CDR3 is 11 amino acids long. Germline CDR1 and CDR2: SQVTM and ANQGSEA. In DNA, the CDR3 is TGCAGCGCCGGGACAACCGGGGAGCTGTTTTTT. It codes for CSAGTTGELFF.

This chain connects TRBV19 to TRBJ1-6; D is perhaps TRBD1 (6 bases). Trimming took 1 base from V and 6 from J, leaving 7 bases between them. This CDR3 has 14 amino acids. CDR1 is LNHDA, CDR2 SQIVND, per germline (reference sequence). The CDR3 reads CASSIGGLNSPLHF. The CDR3 DNA sequence: TGTGCCAGTAGTATAGGGGGGCTTAATTCACCCCTCCACTTT.

V usage is TRBV28 and J usage is TRBJ1-2; TRBD1 aligns across 8 bases. Germline CDR1 and CDR2: MDHEN and SYDVKM. CDR3 length: 15 residues. V dropped 4 bases and J dropped 8; count of bases not matched to a gene: 12. The CDR3 region is CASSSGQGLLEGYTF. In nucleotides, the CDR3 is TGTGCCAGCAGTTCTGGACAGGGACTGTTGGAGGGCTACACCTTC.

The chain uses TRBV5-1 and TRBJ1-2; the D is unclear. CDR1 is SGHRS, CDR2 YFSETQ, per germline. The CDR3 contains 16 residues. The V end lost 0 bases, the J end lost 7 bases, and 19 bases lay between the germline ends. CDR3 amino acids: CASSLDLRLWEGGYTF. The DNA for the CDR3 is TGCGCCAGCAGCTTGGATTTAAGGCTCTGGGAGGGTGGCTACACCTTC.

The CDR3 coding sequence is TGTGCCAGCAGCTTAACTGCGGAATACGAGCAGTACTTC. It encodes CASSLTAEYEQYF. The chain couples TRBV7-6 to TRBJ2-7, with unresolved D. The V end lost 2 bases, the J end lost 4 bases, and 9 bases lay between the germline ends. This CDR3 is 13 amino acids long. Germline values: CDR1 SGHVS, CDR2 FNYEAQ.

This chain joins TRBV24-1 and TRBJ2-5, with a tentative D call TRBD2 (7 bases). The V and J ends lost 5 bases and 4 bases respectively, with 10 bases between them. The germline V gene encodes CDR1 KGHDR and CDR2 SFDVKD. The CDR3 spans 13 residues. CDR3 DNA sequence: TGTGCCACCAGTGGAGGGGGGGTAGAGACCCAGTACTTC. This gives the protein CATSGGGVETQYF.